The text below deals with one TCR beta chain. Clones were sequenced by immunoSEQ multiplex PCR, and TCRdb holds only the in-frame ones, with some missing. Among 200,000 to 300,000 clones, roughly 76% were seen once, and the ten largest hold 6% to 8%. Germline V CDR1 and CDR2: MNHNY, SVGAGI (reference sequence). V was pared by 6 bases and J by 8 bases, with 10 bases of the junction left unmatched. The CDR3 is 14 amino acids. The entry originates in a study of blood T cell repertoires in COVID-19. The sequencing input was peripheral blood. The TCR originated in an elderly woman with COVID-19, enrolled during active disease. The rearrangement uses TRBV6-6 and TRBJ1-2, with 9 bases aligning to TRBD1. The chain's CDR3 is CASSPNDRGNGYTF. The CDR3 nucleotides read TGTGCCAGCAGCCCCAATGACAGGGGGAACGGCTACACCTTC.